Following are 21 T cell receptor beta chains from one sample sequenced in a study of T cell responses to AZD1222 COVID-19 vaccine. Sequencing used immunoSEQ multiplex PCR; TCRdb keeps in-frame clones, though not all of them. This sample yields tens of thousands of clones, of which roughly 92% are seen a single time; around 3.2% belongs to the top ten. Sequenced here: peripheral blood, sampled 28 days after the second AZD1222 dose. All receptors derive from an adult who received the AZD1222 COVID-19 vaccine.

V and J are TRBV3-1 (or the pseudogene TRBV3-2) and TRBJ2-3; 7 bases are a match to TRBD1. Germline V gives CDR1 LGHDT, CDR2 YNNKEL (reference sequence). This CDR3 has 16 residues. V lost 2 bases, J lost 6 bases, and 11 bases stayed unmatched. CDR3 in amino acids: CASSQTPGQRMDTQYF. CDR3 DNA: TGTGCCAGCAGCCAAACACCGGGACAGAGGATGGATACGCAGTATTTT.

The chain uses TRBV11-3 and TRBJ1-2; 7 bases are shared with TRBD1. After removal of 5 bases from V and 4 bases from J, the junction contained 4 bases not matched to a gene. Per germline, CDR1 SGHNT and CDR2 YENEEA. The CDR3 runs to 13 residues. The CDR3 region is CASSAGTVYGYTF. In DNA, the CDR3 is TGTGCCAGCAGCGCCGGGACAGTCTATGGCTACACCTTC. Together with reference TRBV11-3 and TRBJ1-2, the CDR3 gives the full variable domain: EAGVVQSPRYKIIEKKQPVAFWCNPISGHNTLYWYLQNLGQGPELLIRYENEEAVDDSQLPKDRFSAERLKGVDSTLKIQPAELGDSAVYLCASSAGTVYGYTFGSGTRLTVV.

In DNA form, the CDR3 reads TGTGCCAGCAGCGCCCGGGGGGGATATAATGAAAAACTGTTTTTT. Its protein is CASSARGGYNEKLFF. The chain links TRBV9 to TRBJ1-4; D is possibly TRBD1 (5 bases). Per the germline V gene, CDR1 is SGDLS and CDR2 is YYNGEE. This CDR3 has 15 amino acids. V gave up 3 bases and J gave up 4 bases, with 13 bases separating them.

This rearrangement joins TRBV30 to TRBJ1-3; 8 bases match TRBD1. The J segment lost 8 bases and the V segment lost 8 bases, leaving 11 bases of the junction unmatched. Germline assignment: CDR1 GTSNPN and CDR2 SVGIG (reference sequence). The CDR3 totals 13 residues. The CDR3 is CAARRGQVDTIYF. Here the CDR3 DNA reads TGTGCCGCCCGCAGGGGGCAAGTCGACACCATATATTTT.

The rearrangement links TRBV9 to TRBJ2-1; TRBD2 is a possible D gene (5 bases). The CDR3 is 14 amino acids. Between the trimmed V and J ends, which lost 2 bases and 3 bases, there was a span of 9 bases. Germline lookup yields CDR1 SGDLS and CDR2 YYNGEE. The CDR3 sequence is CASSVASNYNEQFF. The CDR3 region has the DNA TGTGCCAGCAGCGTGGCTAGCAACTACAATGAGCAGTTCTTC.

The CDR3 is CASHPLGTGNTEAFF. CDR3 sequence (DNA): TGTGCCAGCCACCCGTTGGGGACAGGGAACACTGAAGCTTTCTTT. This sequence joins TRBV18 and TRBJ1-1; 8 bases align to TRBD1. CDR1 and CDR2 (germline): KGHSH, LQKENI. The J segment lost 1 base and the V segment lost 8 bases, leaving 9 bases of the junction unmatched. The CDR3 consists of 15 residues.

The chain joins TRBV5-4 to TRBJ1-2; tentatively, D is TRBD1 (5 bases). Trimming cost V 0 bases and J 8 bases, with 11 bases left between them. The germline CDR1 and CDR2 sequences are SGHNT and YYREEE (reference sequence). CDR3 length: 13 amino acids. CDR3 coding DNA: TGTGCCAGCAGCTTGGACTCGGGGGAAGGCTACACCTTC. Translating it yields CASSLDSGEGYTF.

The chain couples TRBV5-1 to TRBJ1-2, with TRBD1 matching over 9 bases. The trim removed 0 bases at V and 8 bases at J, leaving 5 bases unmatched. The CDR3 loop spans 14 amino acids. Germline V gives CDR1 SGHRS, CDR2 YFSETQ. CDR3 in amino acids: CASSLGDRVGGYTF. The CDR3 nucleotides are TGCGCCAGCAGCTTGGGGGACAGGGTTGGAGGCTACACCTTC.

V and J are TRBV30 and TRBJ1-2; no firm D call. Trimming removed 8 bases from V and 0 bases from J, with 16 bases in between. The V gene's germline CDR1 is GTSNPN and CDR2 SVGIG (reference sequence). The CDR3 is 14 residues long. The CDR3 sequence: CAGRGQAANYGYTF. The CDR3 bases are TGTGCCGGCCGCGGGCAGGCAGCTAACTATGGCTACACCTTC.

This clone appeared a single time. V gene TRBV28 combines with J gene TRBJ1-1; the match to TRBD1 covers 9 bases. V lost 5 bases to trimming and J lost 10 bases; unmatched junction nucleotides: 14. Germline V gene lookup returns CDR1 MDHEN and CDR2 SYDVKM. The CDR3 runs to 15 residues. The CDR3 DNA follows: TGTGCCAGCAGTATCCAACCACAGGGGGCCACGGGAGCTTTCTTT. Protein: CASSIQPQGATGAFF. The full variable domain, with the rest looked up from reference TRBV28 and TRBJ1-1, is DVKVTQSSRYLVKRTGEKVFLECVQDMDHENMFWYRQDPGLGLRLIYFSYDVKMKEKGDIPEGYSVSREKKERFSLILESASTNQTSMYLCASSIQPQGATGAFFGQGTRLTVV.

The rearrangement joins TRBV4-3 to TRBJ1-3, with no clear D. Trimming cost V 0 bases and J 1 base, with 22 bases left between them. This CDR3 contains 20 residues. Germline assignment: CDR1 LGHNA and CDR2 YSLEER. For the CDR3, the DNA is TGCGCCAGCAGCCAAGAATATAACAGTGGCGGGTTCGGATCTGGAAACACCATATATTTT. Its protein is CASSQEYNSGGFGSGNTIYF.

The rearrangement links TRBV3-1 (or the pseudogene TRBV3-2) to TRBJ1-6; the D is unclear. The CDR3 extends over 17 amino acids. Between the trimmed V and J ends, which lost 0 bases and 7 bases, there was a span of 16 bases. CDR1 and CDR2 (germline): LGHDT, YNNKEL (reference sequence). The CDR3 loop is CASSQDLYQAGNSPLHF. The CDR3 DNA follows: TGTGCCAGCAGCCAAGATCTGTACCAGGCTGGGAATTCACCCCTCCACTTT.

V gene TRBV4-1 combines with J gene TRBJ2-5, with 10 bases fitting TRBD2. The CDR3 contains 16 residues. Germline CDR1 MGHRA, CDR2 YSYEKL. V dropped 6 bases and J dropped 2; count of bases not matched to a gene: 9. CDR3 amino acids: CASRPLGLAEQETQYF. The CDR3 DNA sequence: TGCGCCAGCAGGCCGCTCGGACTAGCGGAACAAGAGACCCAGTACTTC.

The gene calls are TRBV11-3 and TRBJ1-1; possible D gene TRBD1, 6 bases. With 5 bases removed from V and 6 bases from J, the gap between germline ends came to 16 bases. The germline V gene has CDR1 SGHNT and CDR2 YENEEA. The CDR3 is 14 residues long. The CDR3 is CASSPYRAAAEAFF. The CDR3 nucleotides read TGTGCCAGCAGCCCGTACAGGGCCGCCGCTGAAGCTTTCTTT.

CDR3 DNA: TGCGCCAGCAGCGCACAGGGTTATGGAAACACCATATATTTT. Protein sequence: CASSAQGYGNTIYF. The chain uses TRBV5-1 and TRBJ1-3; weak D call: TRBD1 (6 bases). The length of the CDR3 is 14 residues. The V end lost 4 bases, the J end lost 3 bases, and 11 bases lay between the germline ends. The V gene's germline CDR1 is SGHRS and CDR2 YFSETQ.

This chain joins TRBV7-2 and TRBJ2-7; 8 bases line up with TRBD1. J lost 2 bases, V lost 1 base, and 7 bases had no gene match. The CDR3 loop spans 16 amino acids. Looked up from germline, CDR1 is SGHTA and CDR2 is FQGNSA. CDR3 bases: TGTGCCAGCAGCTTAGGGACAGGGTCTAGAACCTACGAGCAGTACTTC. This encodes CASSLGTGSRTYEQYF.

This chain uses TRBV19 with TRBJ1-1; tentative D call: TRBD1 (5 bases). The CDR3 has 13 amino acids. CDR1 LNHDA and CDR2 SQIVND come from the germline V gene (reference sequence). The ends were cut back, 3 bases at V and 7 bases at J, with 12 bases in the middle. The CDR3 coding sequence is TGTGCCAGTAGTATTTTCGGGGGGGGTGAAGCTTTCTTT. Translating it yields CASSIFGGGEAFF.

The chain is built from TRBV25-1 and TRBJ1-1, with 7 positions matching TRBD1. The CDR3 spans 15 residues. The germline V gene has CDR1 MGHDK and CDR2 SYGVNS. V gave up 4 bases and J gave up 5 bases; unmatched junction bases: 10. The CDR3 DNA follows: TGTGCCAGCAGTGCCCCCGGCGCAGGGGGGACTGAAGCTTTCTTT. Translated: CASSAPGAGGTEAFF.

CDR3 protein: CASSPGDGGYEQYF. DNA for the CDR3: TGTGCCAGCAGCCCCGGGGACGGGGGCTACGAGCAGTACTTC. This chain links TRBV7-3 with TRBJ2-7; maybe TRBD2 (6 bases). The V end lost 5 bases, the J end lost 3 bases, and 14 bases lay between the germline ends. The CDR3 has 14 amino acids. In germline, CDR1 is SGHTA, CDR2 FQGTGA.

The CDR3 region is CASSTDRGARGYTF. CDR3 sequence (DNA): TGTGCCAGCAGCACGGACAGGGGGGCCAGAGGCTACACCTTC. The V gene is TRBV5-6, the J gene TRBJ1-2; 10 positions agree with TRBD1. The junction had 8 bases not matched to a gene; V was cut back by 4 bases and J by 8 bases. The CDR3 loop spans 14 amino acids. The germline V gene encodes CDR1 SGHDT and CDR2 YYEEEE.

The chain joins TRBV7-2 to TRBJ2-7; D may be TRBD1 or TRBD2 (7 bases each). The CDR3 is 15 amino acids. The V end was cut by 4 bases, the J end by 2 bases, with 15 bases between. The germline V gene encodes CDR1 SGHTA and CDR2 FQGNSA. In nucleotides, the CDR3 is TGTGCCAGCAGCTACCAGGGGGGGGGAGCCTACGAGCAGTACTTC. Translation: CASSYQGGGAYEQYF.